One sample yielded the 24 T cell receptor beta chains listed below, sequenced in a study of regulatory T cells in long-lasting Graves disease listed by TCRdb under 2021. In light of the paper, this sample's time point label describes: persistent/refractory GD, antithyroid drugs over 5 years with positive TRAb. For both TCR sequencing and RNA sequencing, RNA was extracted from PBMCs using TRIzol. Library construction relied on multiplex PCR. Instrument used: Illumina HiSeq 4000. TCR beta libraries were built with iRepertoire HTBI primers and Arm-PCR amplification of CDR3 regions. TCRdb ran its own pipeline on the public reads, namely fastp trimming at Q25 and MiXCR clone calling, and kept in-frame beta chains. CDR3 protein duplicates are merged, each entry listing the most common genes and DNA. Within this sample are 650,000 to 700,000 distinct CDR3 sequences, with about 30% of them counted one time only. The ten largest clones represent 35% to 55% of the sample.

The source was peripheral blood mononuclear cells (PBMCs), collected when the disease was refractory, from a patient treated with antithyroid drugs. Source of these receptors: a female donor with Graves disease.

This clonotype was picked up a small number of times. The chain recombines TRBV6-1 with TRBJ1-2, with a weak D call TRBD1 (5 bases). Germline-derived CDR1 and CDR2 are MNHNS and SASEGT. CDR3 length: 18 residues. Deletions cut 7 bases from V and 6 bases from J, with 30 bases between. CDR3 nucleotides: TGTGCCAGCACCTTGGCAGGGACCTGGGGTTTGGGCCGAGATGGCTACACCTTC. Amino acid sequence: CASTLAGTWGLGRDGYTF.

This clonotype has at least ten counts. One end of the junction fails to match germline, which may point to a read error. The rearrangement links TRBV5-1 to TRBJ1-1; D unclear. Germline-derived CDR1 and CDR2 are SGHRS and YFSETQ. There are 13 residues in the CDR3. The CDR3 is CASSLGMNTEAFF. In nucleotides, the CDR3 is TGTGCCAGCAGCTTAGGGATGAACACTGAAGCTTTCTTT.

The rearrangement links TRBV28 to TRBJ1-3, with D perhaps TRBD1 (5 bases). The V gene's germline CDR1 is MDHEN and CDR2 SYDVKM. The CDR3 runs to 15 residues. Trimming shortened V by 1 base and J by 4 bases, and 11 bases separated the two germline ends. The DNA of the CDR3 is TGTGCCAGCAGTTTATCGGGGGACGTCGGAAACACCATATATTTT. Protein sequence: CASSLSGDVGNTIYF.

This chain joins TRBV20-1 and TRBJ1-2, with D possibly being TRBD1 (5 bases). The V gene's germline CDR1 is DFQATT and CDR2 SNEGSKA (reference sequence). The V and J ends lost 6 bases and 3 bases respectively, with 14 bases between them. The CDR3 sequence is 13 residues long. Written as DNA, the CDR3 is TGCAGTGCCCGGGAAGGGGATTACTATGGCTACACCTTC. Protein sequence: CSAREGDYYGYTF.

The table lists this clonotype with a count of one. The chain uses TRBV2 and TRBJ2-3; D might be TRBD2 (5 bases). V shed 7 bases and J shed 5 bases, with 16 bases lying between them. Per germline, CDR1 SNHLY and CDR2 FYNNEI. This CDR3 is built from 14 residues. The chain's CDR3 is CASKNLRGRDTQYF. The CDR3 DNA follows: TGTGCCAGCAAGAATCTACGGGGTAGAGATACGCAGTATTTT.

This clonotype was seen more than once but under ten times. The chain joins TRBV9 to TRBJ1-2; 9 nucleotides match TRBD1. CDR1 is SGDLS, CDR2 YYNGEE, per germline. The trim removed 4 bases at V and 2 bases at J, leaving 6 bases unmatched. This CDR3 is built from 15 residues. The chain's CDR3 is CASSPGQGSNYGYTF. The CDR3 nucleotides read TGTGCCAGCAGCCCTGGACAGGGGTCGAACTATGGCTACACCTTC.

The V gene is TRBV7-8, the J gene TRBJ1-2; no firm D call. Looked up from germline, CDR1 is SGHVS and CDR2 is FQNEAQ. V was pared by 5 bases and J by 0 bases, with 10 bases between. The CDR3 has 14 amino acids. The CDR3 DNA reads TGTGCCAGCAGCCCGGACGGAACTAACTATGGCTACACCTTC. Translation gives CASSPDGTNYGYTF.

This clonotype was detected a few times. The J gene is TRBJ2-7, the V gene TRBV29-1; 9 bases are shared with TRBD1. Trimming cost V 1 base and J 6 bases; bases outside gene matches: 7. This CDR3 spans 14 amino acids. Per the germline V gene, CDR1 is SQVTM and CDR2 is ANQGSEA. Written as DNA, the CDR3 is TGCAGCGTTGAAGTTACGGGACAGGGATCCGAGCAGTACTTC. It yields the protein CSVEVTGQGSEQYF.

This clonotype was detected only a few times. V gene TRBV11-3 combines with J gene TRBJ2-2, with TRBD1 identical over 8 bases. The ends lost 8 bases at V and 4 bases at J; junction bases unmatched: 6. The CDR3 covers 14 residues. Germline V gives CDR1 SGHNT, CDR2 YENEEA. CDR3 region: CASGPGGGTGELFF. CDR3 sequence (DNA): TGTGCCAGCGGGCCAGGGGGCGGCACCGGGGAGCTGTTTTTT.

The J gene is TRBJ2-4, the V gene TRBV27; 12 nucleotides align to TRBD1. V dropped 8 bases and J dropped 1; count of bases not matched to a gene: 15. CDR3 length: 19 amino acids. Germline CDR1 and CDR2: MNHEY and SMNVEV (reference sequence). Here the CDR3 DNA reads TGTGCCAGCGGGAGTGGGACAGGGGGCATACTTGGGGCCAAAAACATTCAGTACTTC. Translated, it gives CASGSGTGGILGAKNIQYF.

The count of this clonotype is one. The chain has TRBV28 and TRBJ1-5; D may be TRBD1 (6 bases). V was trimmed by 7 bases and J by 5 bases, leaving 15 bases between them. The germline V gene encodes CDR1 MDHEN and CDR2 SYDVKM. The length of the CDR3 is 14 residues. CDR3 residues: CASTKGGSHQPQHF. In nucleotides, the CDR3 is TGTGCCAGCACCAAAGGGGGGTCCCATCAGCCCCAGCATTTT.

This chain joins TRBV6-1 and TRBJ2-5; 10 bases match TRBD1. The CDR3 runs 14 residues. The germline V gene has CDR1 MNHNS and CDR2 SASEGT. Losses at the gene ends were 7 bases for V and 3 bases for J; bases not matched to a gene: 5. The CDR3 DNA sequence: TGTGCCAGCACCAGACAGGGGGCTAAAGAGACCCAGTACTTC. It translates to CASTRQGAKETQYF.

This clonotype was found many times. The rearrangement links TRBV29-1 to TRBJ1-1; the D is unclear. Germline-derived CDR1 and CDR2 are SQVTM and ANQGSEA. The CDR3 runs to 11 residues. Deletions cut 7 bases from V and 1 base from J, with 7 bases between. CDR3 in amino acids: CSADKNTEAFF. The DNA of the CDR3 is TGCAGCGCTGACAAGAACACTGAAGCTTTCTTT.

There are a few counts of this clonotype. The chain employs TRBV7-9 and TRBJ1-2; D gene ambiguous. This CDR3 comprises 13 residues. The germline V and J ends were trimmed by 0 bases and 8 bases, with 10 bases remaining between them. Germline lookup yields CDR1 SEHNR and CDR2 FQNEAQ (reference sequence). The chain's CDR3 is CASSLATDWGYTF. CDR3 sequence (DNA): TGTGCCAGCAGCTTAGCTACAGACTGGGGCTACACCTTC.

With regard to this clonotype: A read error may explain this, as a much larger clone is one base away. This chain links TRBV12-3 or TRBV12-4 with TRBJ2-7; the match to TRBD2 covers 7 bases. V was clipped by 1 base and J by 3 bases; unmatched bases: 15. The CDR3 contains 18 residues. The CDR3 here is CASSLDSIGGRRRYEQYF. The CDR3 DNA is TGTGCCAGCAGTTTAGACTCCATTGGCGGGAGAAGGCGCTACGAGCAGTACTTC.

The chain has TRBV20-1 and TRBJ1-2, with a weak D call TRBD1 (6 bases). The V end lost 6 bases, the J end lost 8 bases, and 16 bases lay between the germline ends. Germline V gene data show CDR1 as DFQATT and CDR2 as SNEGSKA (reference sequence). This CDR3 contains 12 residues. CDR3 nucleotide sequence: TGCAGTGCCACAGGGCCCTCGAGCGGCTACACCTTC. This gives the protein CSATGPSSGYTF.

The chain combines TRBV6-1 with TRBJ1-2, with D uncertain. The CDR3 is 11 residues long. Germline V gene sequence: CDR1 MNHNS, CDR2 SASEGT. V dropped 7 bases and J dropped 3 bases, with 6 bases sitting between them. CDR3 residues: CASNRDYGYTF. The DNA for the CDR3 is TGTGCCAGCAACAGAGACTATGGCTACACCTTC.

The chain couples TRBV9 to TRBJ1-2; the D is unclear. CDR3 length equals 13 residues. V lost 3 bases, J lost 8 bases, and 14 bases lay in between. CDR1 is SGDLS, CDR2 YYNGEE, per germline. CDR3 residues: CASSAQSWEGYTF. CDR3 DNA: TGTGCCAGCAGCGCACAGAGCTGGGAAGGCTACACCTTC. Filled out from reference TRBV9 and TRBJ1-2, the complete variable domain reads DSGVTQTPKHLITATGQRVTLRCSPRSGDLSVYWYQQSLDQGLQFLIQYYNGEERAKGNILERFSAQQFPDLHSELNLSSLELGDSALYFCASSAQSWEGYTFGSGTRLTVV.

Only a few counts were recorded for this clonotype. V is TRBV27 and J is TRBJ1-6, with D possibly being TRBD1 (5 bases). Trimming removed 2 bases from V and 9 bases from J, with 14 bases in between. Germline-derived CDR1 and CDR2 are MNHEY and SMNVEV (reference sequence). This CDR3 region has 15 residues. In DNA, the CDR3 is TGTGCCAGCAGTTTACGTCCAGGGCAAGGTTCACCCCTCCACTTT. This encodes CASSLRPGQGSPLHF.

This clonotype has ten or more counts. The chain combines TRBV6-1 with TRBJ1-1, with D perhaps matching TRBD1 (5 bases). The CDR3 has 16 amino acids. Germline-derived CDR1 and CDR2 are MNHNS and SASEGT. The V gene lost 5 bases and the J gene lost 3 bases, with 19 bases spanning the gap. This CDR3 is CASSPLSGALDTEAFF. In DNA form, the CDR3 reads TGTGCCAGCAGTCCCTTATCCGGGGCTCTGGACACTGAAGCTTTCTTT.

This clonotype has a count of ten or more. The J gene is TRBJ1-2, the V gene TRBV28; D gene uncertain. Germline V gene data show CDR1 as MDHEN and CDR2 as SYDVKM. The CDR3 consists of 13 residues. Trimming stripped 7 bases from V and 4 bases from J, with 13 bases between. In DNA, the CDR3 is TGTGCCAGCAAAAGCGGCAGGATCTATGGCTACACCTTC. Protein sequence: CASKSGRIYGYTF.

This clonotype was seen ten or more times. This chain joins TRBV28 and TRBJ1-1, with D maybe TRBD1 (6 bases). Trimming cost V 5 bases and J 1 base, with 11 bases left between them. This CDR3 region has 14 residues. Per germline, CDR1 MDHEN and CDR2 SYDVKM. In nucleotides, the CDR3 is TGTGCCAGCAGTCCCCCGGGACAGAACACTGAAGCTTTCTTT. This codes for CASSPPGQNTEAFF.

This clonotype was recorded many times. The rearrangement joins TRBV12-3 or TRBV12-4 to TRBJ1-2; no reliable D call. V was pared by 3 bases and J by 4 bases, with 9 bases between. The CDR3 is 13 amino acids. CDR3 residues: CASSLAEGYGYTF. The CDR3 nucleotides are TGTGCCAGCAGTTTGGCAGAAGGCTATGGCTACACCTTC.

This clonotype was observed a few times. The chain links TRBV11-2 to TRBJ2-5; D may be TRBD2 (7 bases). Trimming stripped 2 bases from V and 5 bases from J, with 12 bases between. The CDR3 length is 14 residues. Germline V gene data show CDR1 as SGHAT and CDR2 as FQNNGV. CDR3 residues: CASSLRGAGETQYF. In DNA form, the CDR3 reads TGTGCCAGCAGCTTACGGGGGGCTGGGGAGACCCAGTACTTC.